The 14 T cell receptor beta chains in this list originate from one sample, sequenced in a study of cytomegalovirus exposure and HLA in healthy donors. PCR primers comprised 60 Vbeta and 13 Jbeta primers. TCRdb's table, derived via immunoSEQ multiplex PCR, lists solely in-frame clones and lacks some. The repertoire has 80,000 to 100,000 clones, more than 60% of them found once; the top ten carry about a tenth. The sample comprised PBMCs. These receptors were obtained from a man aged 18-30 years in good health and CMV-seropositive.

V and J are TRBV28 and TRBJ1-2; 9 bases fit TRBD1. This CDR3 comprises 15 residues. Germline-derived CDR1 and CDR2 are MDHEN and SYDVKM. Losses at the gene ends were 5 bases for V and 4 bases for J; bases not matched to a gene: 8. The CDR3 nucleotides are TGTGCCAGCAGTCCGGGACAGGGTTTTGGCTATGGCTACACCTTC. This gives the protein CASSPGQGFGYGYTF.

The chain recombines TRBV11-2 with TRBJ1-5; D gene unclear. Germline CDR1 SGHAT, CDR2 FQNNGV. This CDR3 is 13 amino acids long. V lost 5 bases and J lost 7, with 12 bases in between. CDR3 in DNA: TGTGCCAGCAGCCCCGATGAGGTGCAGCCCCAGCATTTT. Encoded protein: CASSPDEVQPQHF. The entire variable domain, with the rest obtained from reference TRBV11-2 and TRBJ1-5, is as follows: EAGVAQSPRYKIIEKRQSVAFWCNPISGHATLYWYQQILGQGPKLLIQFQNNGVVDDSQLPKDRFSAERLKGVDSTLKIQPAKLEDSAVYLCASSPDEVQPQHFGDGTRLSIL.

The V call is TRBV4-1, the J call TRBJ2-7; tentative D call: TRBD2 (5 bases). Per the germline V gene, CDR1 is MGHRA and CDR2 is YSYEKL. The CDR3 contains 16 residues. Trimming left V 3 bases short and J 0 bases short, with 15 bases between. In nucleotides, the CDR3 is TGCGCCAGCAGCCATGGAGGCGGGCCTGACTCCTACGAGCAGTACTTC. Its translation is CASSHGGGPDSYEQYF.

The chain is built from TRBV7-8 and TRBJ1-5; 8 bases align to TRBD1. J was trimmed by 6 bases and V by 5 bases; bases with no gene match: 3. The germline gives CDR1 SGHVS, CDR2 FQNEAQ. The CDR3 runs 13 residues. The CDR3 DNA reads TGTGCCAGCAGCCCGCAGGGGGCTCAGCCCCAGCATTTT. Residues: CASSPQGAQPQHF. Full variable domain (rest looked up from reference TRBV7-8 and TRBJ1-5): GAGVSQSPRYKVAKRGQDVALRCDPISGHVSLFWYQQALGQGPEFLTYFQNEAQLDKSGLPSDRFFAERPEGSVSTLKIQRTQQEDSAVYLCASSPQGAQPQHFGDGTRLSIL.

The rearrangement links TRBV4-1 to TRBJ1-6; 7 bases match TRBD1. V lost 3 bases and J lost 7; bases outside the gene matches: 9. Germline-derived CDR1 and CDR2 are MGHRA and YSYEKL. This CDR3 contains 16 residues. CDR3 sequence (DNA): TGCGCCAGCAGCCAGGAGACAGGGCTTAACAATTCACCCCTCCACTTT. Amino acids: CASSQETGLNNSPLHF.

This clone was seen a handful of times. This chain connects TRBV30 to TRBJ1-1; 7 bases are shared with TRBD1. The V gene's germline CDR1 is GTSNPN and CDR2 SVGIG (reference sequence). V was pared by 0 bases and J by 0 bases, with 7 bases of the junction left unmatched. CDR3 length: 16 residues. CDR3 coding DNA: TGTGCCTGGAGTGTGAGGGGGCGACGACTGAACACTGAAGCTTTCTTT. Amino acids: CAWSVRGRRLNTEAFF.

CDR3 sequence (DNA): TGTGCCAGCAGCTTGGTGGGCAGAATGGGCAATCAGCCCCAGCATTTT. Translation: CASSLVGRMGNQPQHF. The rearrangement joins TRBV5-8 to TRBJ1-5; D is ambiguous. Germline V gene lookup returns CDR1 SGHTS and CDR2 YDEGEE. This CDR3 is built from 16 residues. V was trimmed by 0 bases and J by 2 bases, leaving 12 bases between them.

V is TRBV6-5 and J is TRBJ1-3; D is uncertain. Trimming cost V 2 bases and J 0 bases, with 8 bases left between them. The V gene's germline CDR1 is MNHEY and CDR2 SVGAGI. The CDR3 runs 15 residues. The CDR3 loop reads CASSYDGVSGNTIYF. CDR3 DNA sequence: TGTGCCAGCAGTTACGACGGAGTCTCTGGAAACACCATATATTTT.

The V gene is TRBV13, the J gene TRBJ1-3; 9 nucleotides align to TRBD1. The germline CDR1 and CDR2 sequences are PRHDT and FYEKMQ (reference sequence). The CDR3 consists of 16 residues. The V segment lost 7 bases and the J segment 4 bases; nucleotides outside the gene matches: 11. The CDR3 sequence is CASTLQGAFEGNTIYF. DNA for the CDR3: TGTGCCAGCACCCTACAGGGGGCTTTCGAAGGAAACACCATATATTTT.

V is TRBV15 and J is TRBJ2-1; D is possibly TRBD2 (6 bases). The CDR3 loop spans 16 amino acids. Trimming pared 4 bases from V and 6 bases from J, leaving 19 bases between. Germline V gives CDR1 LNHNV, CDR2 YYDKDF (reference sequence). The chain's CDR3 is CATSMSLAGSSNEQFF. CDR3 DNA: TGTGCCACCAGCATGTCTCTCGCGGGGTCTTCCAATGAGCAGTTCTTC.

The genes are TRBV6-5 and TRBJ1-3, with TRBD1 as a possible D gene (5 bases). V lost 8 bases to trimming and J lost 2 bases, with 7 bases between them. Germline V gives CDR1 MNHEY, CDR2 SVGAGI. CDR3 length equals 12 residues. CDR3 protein: CASAGTGNTIYF. In DNA form, the CDR3 reads TGTGCCAGCGCAGGGACTGGAAACACCATATATTTT.

This clone was counted between two and nine times. The chain combines TRBV7-6 with TRBJ2-4; 8 positions agree with TRBD2. Germline CDR1 is SGHVS and CDR2 is FNYEAQ. The CDR3 covers 13 residues. After removal of 5 bases from V and 8 bases from J, the junction contained 5 bases not matched to a gene. For the CDR3, the DNA is TGTGCCAGCAGCACGGGGGGGATGGACATTCAGTACTTC. Its protein is CASSTGGMDIQYF.

The chain employs TRBV19 and TRBJ1-5; tentatively, D is TRBD1 (5 bases). Deletions cut 5 bases from V and 6 bases from J, with 11 bases between. CDR1 is LNHDA and CDR2 is SQIVND in the germline V gene (reference sequence). CDR3 length equals 13 residues. The CDR3 region is CASSSPGFQPQHF. As DNA, the CDR3 is TGTGCCAGTAGTTCCCCAGGGTTTCAGCCCCAGCATTTT.

This clone was seen only once. The chain links TRBV28 to TRBJ2-5; TRBD2 might be the D (7 bases). The CDR3 spans 17 residues. With 3 bases removed from V and 5 bases from J, the gap between germline ends came to 22 bases. Looked up from germline, CDR1 is MDHEN and CDR2 is SYDVKM. CDR3 residues: CASSLAQSGGLGETQYF. The DNA for the CDR3 is TGTGCCAGCAGTTTGGCCCAGTCGGGGGGCCTAGGGGAGACCCAGTACTTC.